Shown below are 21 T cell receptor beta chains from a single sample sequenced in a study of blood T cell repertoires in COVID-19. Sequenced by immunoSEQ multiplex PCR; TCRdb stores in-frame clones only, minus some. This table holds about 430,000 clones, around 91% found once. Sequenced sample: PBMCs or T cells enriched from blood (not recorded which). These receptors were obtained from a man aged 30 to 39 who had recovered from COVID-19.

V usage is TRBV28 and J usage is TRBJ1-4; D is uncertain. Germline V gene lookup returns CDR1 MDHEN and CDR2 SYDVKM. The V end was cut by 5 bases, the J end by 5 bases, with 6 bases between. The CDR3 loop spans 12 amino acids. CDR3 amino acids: CASSPVNEKLFF. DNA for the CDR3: TGTGCCAGCAGTCCCGTGAATGAAAAACTGTTTTTT.

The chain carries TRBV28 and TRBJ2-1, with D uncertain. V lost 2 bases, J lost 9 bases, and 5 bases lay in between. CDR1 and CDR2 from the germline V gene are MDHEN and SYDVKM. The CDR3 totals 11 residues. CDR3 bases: TGTGCCAGCAGTTTAACTTTTGAGCAGTTCTTC. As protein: CASSLTFEQFF.

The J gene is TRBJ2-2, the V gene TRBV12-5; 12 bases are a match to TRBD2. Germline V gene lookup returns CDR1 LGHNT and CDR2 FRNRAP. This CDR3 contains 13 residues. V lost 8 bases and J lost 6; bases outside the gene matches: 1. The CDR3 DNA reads TGTGCTAGTCGACTAGCGGGGGCCGGGGAGCTGTTTTTT. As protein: CASRLAGAGELFF.

This CDR3 reads CASSEWAGDGYTF. In DNA, the CDR3 is TGCGCCAGCAGTGAGTGGGCAGGGGATGGCTACACCTTC. The chain joins TRBV10-2 to TRBJ1-2; a possible D gene is TRBD1 (6 bases). V was pared by 1 base and J by 6 bases, with 9 bases between. CDR3 length: 13 residues. The germline V gene has CDR1 WSHSY and CDR2 SAAADI.

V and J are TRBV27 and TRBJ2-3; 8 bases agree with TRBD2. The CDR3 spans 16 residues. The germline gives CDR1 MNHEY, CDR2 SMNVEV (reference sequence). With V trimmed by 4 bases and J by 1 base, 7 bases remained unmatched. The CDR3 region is CASSSPSGYGTDTQYF. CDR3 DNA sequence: TGTGCCAGCAGTTCTCCTAGCGGGTACGGCACAGATACGCAGTATTTT.

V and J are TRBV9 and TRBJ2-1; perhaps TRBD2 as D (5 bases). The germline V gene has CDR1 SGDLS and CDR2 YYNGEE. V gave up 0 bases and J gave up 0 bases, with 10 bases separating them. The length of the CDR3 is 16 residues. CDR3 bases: TGTGCCAGCAGCGTAGGGACTTCGAGCTCCTACAATGAGCAGTTCTTC. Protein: CASSVGTSSSYNEQFF. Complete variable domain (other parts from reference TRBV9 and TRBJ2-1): DSGVTQTPKHLITATGQRVTLRCSPRSGDLSVYWYQQSLDQGLQFLIQYYNGEERAKGNILERFSAQQFPDLHSELNLSSLELGDSALYFCASSVGTSSSYNEQFFGPGTRLTVL.

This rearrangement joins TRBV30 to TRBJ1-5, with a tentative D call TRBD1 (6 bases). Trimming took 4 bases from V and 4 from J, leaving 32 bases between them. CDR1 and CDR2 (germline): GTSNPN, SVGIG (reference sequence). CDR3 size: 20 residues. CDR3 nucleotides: TGTGCCTGGATCCACCCGCTATTTAACGACAGGCTCGGGGGGAATCAGCCCCAGCATTTT. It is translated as CAWIHPLFNDRLGGNQPQHF.

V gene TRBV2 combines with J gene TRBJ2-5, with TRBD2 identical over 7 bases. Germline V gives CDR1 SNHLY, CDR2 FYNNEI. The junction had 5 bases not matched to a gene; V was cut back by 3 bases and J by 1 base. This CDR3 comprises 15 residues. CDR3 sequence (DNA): TGTGCCAGCAGTGAGTTGGGGACTACCCAAGAGACCCAGTACTTC. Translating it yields CASSELGTTQETQYF.

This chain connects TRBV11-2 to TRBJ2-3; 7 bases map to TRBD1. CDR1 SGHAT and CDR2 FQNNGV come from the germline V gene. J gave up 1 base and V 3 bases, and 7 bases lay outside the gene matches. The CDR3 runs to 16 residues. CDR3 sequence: CASSLRAGTGTDTQYF. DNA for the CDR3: TGTGCCAGCAGCTTGCGGGCCGGGACAGGCACAGATACGCAGTATTTT.

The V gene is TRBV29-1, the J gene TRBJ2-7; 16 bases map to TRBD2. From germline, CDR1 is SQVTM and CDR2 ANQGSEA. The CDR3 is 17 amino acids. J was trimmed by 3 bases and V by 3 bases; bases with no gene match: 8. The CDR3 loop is CSVEEGLAGGHYYEQYF. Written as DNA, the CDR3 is TGCAGCGTTGAGGAGGGACTAGCGGGAGGGCATTACTACGAGCAGTACTTC.

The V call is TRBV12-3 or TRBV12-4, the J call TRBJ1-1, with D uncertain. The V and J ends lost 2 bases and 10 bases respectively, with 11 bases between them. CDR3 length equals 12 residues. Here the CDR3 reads CASSLRGARAFF. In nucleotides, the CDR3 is TGTGCCAGCAGTTTACGAGGAGCTCGAGCTTTCTTT.

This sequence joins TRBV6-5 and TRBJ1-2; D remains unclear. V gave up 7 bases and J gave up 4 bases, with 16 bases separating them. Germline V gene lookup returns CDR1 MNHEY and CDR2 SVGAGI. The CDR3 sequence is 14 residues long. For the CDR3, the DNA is TGTGCCAGCAAAATCCGAGGCGGGTTCTATGGCTACACCTTC. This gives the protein CASKIRGGFYGYTF.

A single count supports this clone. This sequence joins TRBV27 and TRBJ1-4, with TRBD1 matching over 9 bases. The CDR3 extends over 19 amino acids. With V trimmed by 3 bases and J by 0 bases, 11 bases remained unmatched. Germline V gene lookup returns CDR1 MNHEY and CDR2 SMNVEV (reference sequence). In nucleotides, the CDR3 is TGTGCCAGCAGTTTCGGGACAGGGAAGGGGAAGGCAACTAATGAAAAACTGTTTTTT. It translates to CASSFGTGKGKATNEKLFF.

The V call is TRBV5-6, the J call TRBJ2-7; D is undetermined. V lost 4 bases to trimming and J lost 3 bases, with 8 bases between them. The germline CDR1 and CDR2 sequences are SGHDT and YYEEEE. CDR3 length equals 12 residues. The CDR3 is CASSTYSYEQYF. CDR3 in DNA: TGTGCCAGCAGCACCTACAGCTACGAGCAGTACTTC.

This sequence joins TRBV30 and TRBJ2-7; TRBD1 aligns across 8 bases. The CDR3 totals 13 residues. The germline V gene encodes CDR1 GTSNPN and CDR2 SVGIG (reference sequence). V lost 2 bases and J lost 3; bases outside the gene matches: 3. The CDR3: CAWSQDRDYEQYF. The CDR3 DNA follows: TGTGCCTGGAGTCAGGACAGGGACTACGAGCAGTACTTC. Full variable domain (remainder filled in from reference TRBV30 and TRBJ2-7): SQTIHQWPATLVQPVGSPLSLECTVEGTSNPNLYWYRQAAGRGLQLLFYSVGIGQISSEVPQNLSASRPQDRQFILSSKKLLLSDSGFYLCAWSQDRDYEQYFGPGTRLTVT.

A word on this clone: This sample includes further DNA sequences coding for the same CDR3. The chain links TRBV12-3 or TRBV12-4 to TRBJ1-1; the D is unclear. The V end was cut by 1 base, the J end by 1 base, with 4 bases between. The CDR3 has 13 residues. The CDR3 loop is CASSLGRNTEAFF. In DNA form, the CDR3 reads TGTGCCAGCAGTTTAGGGAGGAACACTGAAGCTTTCTTT.

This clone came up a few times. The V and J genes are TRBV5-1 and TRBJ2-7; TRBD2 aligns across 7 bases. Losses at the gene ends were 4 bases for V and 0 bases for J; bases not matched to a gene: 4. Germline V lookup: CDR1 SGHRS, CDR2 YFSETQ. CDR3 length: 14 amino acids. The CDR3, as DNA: TGCGCCAGCAGCCTGTGGGACTACTCCTACGAGCAGTACTTC. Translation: CASSLWDYSYEQYF.

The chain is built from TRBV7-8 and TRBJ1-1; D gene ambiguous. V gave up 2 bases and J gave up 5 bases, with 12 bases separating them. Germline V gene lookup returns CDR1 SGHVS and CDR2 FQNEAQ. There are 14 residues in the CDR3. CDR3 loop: CASSLQVGGTEAFF. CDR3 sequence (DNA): TGTGCCAGCAGCTTACAAGTTGGCGGAACTGAAGCTTTCTTT.

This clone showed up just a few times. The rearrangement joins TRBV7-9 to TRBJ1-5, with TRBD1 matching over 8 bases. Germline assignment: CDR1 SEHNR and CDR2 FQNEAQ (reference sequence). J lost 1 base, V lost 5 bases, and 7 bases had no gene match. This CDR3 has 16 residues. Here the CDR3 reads CASSTTTGASNQPQHF. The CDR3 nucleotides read TGTGCCAGCAGCACGACGACAGGGGCGAGCAATCAGCCCCAGCATTTT. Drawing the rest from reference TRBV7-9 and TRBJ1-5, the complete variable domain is DTGVSQNPRHKITKRGQNVTFRCDPISEHNRLYWYRQTLGQGPEFLTYFQNEAQLEKSRLLSDRFSAERPKGSFSTLEIQRTEQGDSAMYLCASSTTTGASNQPQHFGDGTRLSIL.

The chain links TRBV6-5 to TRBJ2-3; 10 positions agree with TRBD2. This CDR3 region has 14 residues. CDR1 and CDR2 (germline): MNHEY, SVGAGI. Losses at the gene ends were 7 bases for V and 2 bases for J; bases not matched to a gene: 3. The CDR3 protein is CASTSGGDTDTQYF. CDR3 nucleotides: TGTGCCAGCACTAGCGGGGGAGACACAGATACGCAGTATTTT.

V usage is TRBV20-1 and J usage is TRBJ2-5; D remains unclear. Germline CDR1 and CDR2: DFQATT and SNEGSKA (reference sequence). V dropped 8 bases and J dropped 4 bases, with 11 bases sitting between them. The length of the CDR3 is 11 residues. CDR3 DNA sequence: TGCAGTACTGATCCGGGAGAGACCCAGTACTTC. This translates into CSTDPGETQYF.